Included here is one TCR beta chain sequence, with context. The entry originates in a study of blood T cell repertoires in COVID-19. Study context: Sites in the United States, Italy and Spain provided acute and convalescent COVID-19 samples. The cDNA or gDNA used as material had been derived from T cells, B-cell-depleted T cells, or PBMCs.

The V gene lost 4 bases and the J gene lost 6 bases, with 10 bases spanning the gap. The germline gives CDR1 LNHNV, CDR2 YYDKDF (reference sequence). The CDR3 length is 13 residues. Produced via immunoSEQ multiplex PCR; TCRdb's table is partial and in-frame only. The sample lists a few hundred thousand clones, approximately 87% occurring once. Clinical history as reported by participants underpinned cohort assignment. Recovered status in Cohort 3 required two negative PCRs, clearance, or symptom resolution. Sequenced material: PBMCs or T cells enriched from blood (not recorded which). The V call is TRBV15, the J call TRBJ1-5; D is unresolved. The clonotype originates from a woman between 40 and 55 years old who had recovered from COVID-19. The CDR3 DNA sequence: TGTGCCACCAGCATACACACGGGTCAGCCCCAGCATTTT. This gives the protein CATSIHTGQPQHF.